Listed below are T cell receptor beta chains from one sample, sequenced in a study of T-cell memory formation after mild COVID-19. TCRdb independently ran MiXCR on the 5' RACE reads; one entry per CDR3 protein. The table has a few hundred thousand distinct CDR3 sequences, 16% seen once. The specimen sequenced was PBMCs or a T cell subset sorted from them (not recorded which). The receptors shown here come from a man younger than 30 who had mild COVID-19 (a few samples of this study predate the infection). Cell type and time point are not known. Each CDR3 is given with its conserved first and last residue. The D gene is left open where the match is weak. Rows give clone size only sometimes, using once, few, many, or a class for an expanded clone.

>TRBV18|TRBJ2-1|.|few
TGTGCCAGCTCACCCCGGCAAGGTCAGCTCTTC
CASSPRQGQLF
>TRBV4-3|TRBJ1-2|.|.
TGCGCCAGCAGCCTCAACGACAGGCTGGGCTACACCTTC
CASSLNDRLGYTF
>TRBV4-3|TRBJ2-3|TRBD2|few
TGCGCCAGCGGCCTTTCAGCGGGGAGCACAGATACGCAGTATTTT
CASGLSAGSTDTQYF
>TRBV7-9|TRBJ2-1|.|.
TGTGCCGGCAGCCAAAGGCCACCTGAGCAGTTCTTC
CAGSQRPPEQFF
>TRBV7-2|TRBJ1-1|.|few
TGTGCCAGCAGCTTAGGGCGCGGGGGCACTGAAGCTTTCTTT
CASSLGRGGTEAFF
>TRBV12-3/TRBV12-4|TRBJ2-7|TRBD2|.
TGTGCCAGCAGACGGGGCGGGAGCTCCTACGAGCAGTACTTC
CASRRGGSSYEQYF
>TRBV7-2|TRBJ2-5|.|few
TGTGCCAGCAGCTTTTCGGGTGGGACAGAGACCCAGTACTTC
CASSFSGGTETQYF
>TRBV7-3|TRBJ1-6|TRBD1|few
TGTGCCAGCAGCCAGACAGGGGAGCATAATTCACCCCTCCACTTT
CASSQTGEHNSPLHF
>TRBV5-1|TRBJ2-1|.|many
TGCGCCAGCAGCTTTGCGTCAGGGCTCAATGAGCAGTTCTTC
CASSFASGLNEQFF
>TRBV10-3|TRBJ1-4|TRBD1|.
TGTGCCATCGGGGGACAGACAAATGAAAAACTGTTTTTT
CAIGGQTNEKLFF
>TRBV10-3|TRBJ2-5|.|.
TGTGCCATCAGTGAGTCCCTAGCAGTACAAGAGACCCAGTACTTC
CAISESLAVQETQYF
>TRBV2|TRBJ1-1|TRBD1|few
TGTGCCAGCAGTGGACAGGGTAATAGTGAAGCTTTCTTT
CASSGQGNSEAFF
>TRBV12-3/TRBV12-4|TRBJ1-2|TRBD1|few
TGTGCCAGCAGCCCCGGAGCCGGGACAGCCTATTACACCTTC
CASSPGAGTAYYTF
>TRBV7-9|TRBJ1-5|.|.
TGTGCCAGCAGCTCAAGCCGGGGGCCCCAGCATTTT
CASSSSRGPQHF
>TRBV7-9|TRBJ1-1|.|.
TGTGCCAGCAGCTCCTTTGAACAAAATGAAGCTTTCTTT
CASSSFEQNEAFF
>TRBV20-1|TRBJ1-2|.|few
TGCAGTGCCCAGACCGATTATGGCTACACCTTC
CSAQTDYGYTF
>TRBV20-1|TRBJ1-1|.|.
TGCAGTGCTAGATCCCGCACAGGGAACACTGAAGCTTTCTTT
CSARSRTGNTEAFF
>TRBV12-3/TRBV12-4|TRBJ1-4|TRBD1|few
TGTGCCAGCAGTCCCGGGACAGGGATATTTTACCCCAATGAAAAACTGTTTTTT
CASSPGTGIFYPNEKLFF
>TRBV5-4|TRBJ2-3|TRBD2|few
TGTGCCAGCAGCCCGATAGCGGGGAACACAGATACGCAGTATTTT
CASSPIAGNTDTQYF
>TRBV11-3|TRBJ2-1|.|few
TGTGCCAGCAGCTTAGATCCCTGGAATGAGCAGTTCTTC
CASSLDPWNEQFF
>TRBV5-6|TRBJ2-6|.|.
TGTGCCAGCAGCTTGGCCAACAACTTTCGAATAGTCCTGACTTTC
CASSLANNFRIVLTF
>TRBV7-7|TRBJ2-5|TRBD2|.
TGTGCCAGCACCCCTGGACTAGCGGGGAACCAAGAGACCCAGTACTTC
CASTPGLAGNQETQYF
>TRBV4-1|TRBJ2-5|TRBD2|many
TGCGCCAGCAGCCTGAGGACTAGCGGGGGTCAAGAGACCCAGTACTTC
CASSLRTSGGQETQYF